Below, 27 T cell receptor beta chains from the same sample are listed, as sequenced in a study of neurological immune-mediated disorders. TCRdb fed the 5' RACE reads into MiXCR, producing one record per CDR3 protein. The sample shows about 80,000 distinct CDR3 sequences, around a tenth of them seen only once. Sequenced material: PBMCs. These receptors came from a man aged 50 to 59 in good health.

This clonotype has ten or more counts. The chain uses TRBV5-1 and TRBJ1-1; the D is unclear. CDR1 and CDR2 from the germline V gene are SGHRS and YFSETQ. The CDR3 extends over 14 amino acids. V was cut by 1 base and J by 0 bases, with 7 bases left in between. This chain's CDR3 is CASSLNAMNTEAFF. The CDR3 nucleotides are TGCGCCAGCAGCTTGAACGCTATGAACACTGAAGCTTTCTTT.

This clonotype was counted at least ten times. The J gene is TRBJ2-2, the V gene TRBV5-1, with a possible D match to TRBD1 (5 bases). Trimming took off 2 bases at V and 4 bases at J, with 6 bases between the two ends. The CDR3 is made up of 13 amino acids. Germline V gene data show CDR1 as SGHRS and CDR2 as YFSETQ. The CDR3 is CASSFQGTGELFF. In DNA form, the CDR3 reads TGCGCCAGCAGCTTCCAGGGCACCGGGGAGCTGTTTTTT.

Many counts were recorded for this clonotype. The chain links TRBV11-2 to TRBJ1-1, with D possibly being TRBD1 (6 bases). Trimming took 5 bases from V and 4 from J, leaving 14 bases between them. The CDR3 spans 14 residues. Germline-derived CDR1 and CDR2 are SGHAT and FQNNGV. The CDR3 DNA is TGTGCCAGCAGCCCGTCCTCAGGGGTCACTGAAGCTTTCTTT. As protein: CASSPSSGVTEAFF.

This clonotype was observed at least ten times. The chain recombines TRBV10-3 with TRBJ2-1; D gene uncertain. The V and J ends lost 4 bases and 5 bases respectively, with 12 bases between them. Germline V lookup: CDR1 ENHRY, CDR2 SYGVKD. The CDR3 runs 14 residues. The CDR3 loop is CAISAPVDNNEQFF. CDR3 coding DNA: TGTGCCATCAGTGCCCCGGTAGACAACAATGAGCAGTTCTTC.

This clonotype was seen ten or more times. The DNA of the CDR3 is TGCGCCAGCAGCCAATCACAGGGGAACACCGGGGAGCTGTTTTTT. Its protein is CASSQSQGNTGELFF. The rearrangement links TRBV4-1 to TRBJ2-2; TRBD1 is a possible D gene (6 bases). The germline V gene has CDR1 MGHRA and CDR2 YSYEKL. V lost 2 bases and J 1 base, leaving 8 bases between the germline ends. CDR3 size: 15 residues.

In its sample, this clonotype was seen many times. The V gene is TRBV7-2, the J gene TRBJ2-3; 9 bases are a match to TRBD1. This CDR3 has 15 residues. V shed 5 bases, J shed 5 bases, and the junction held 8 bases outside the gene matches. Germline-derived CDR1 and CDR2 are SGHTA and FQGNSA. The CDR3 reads CASSRNRGRGDTQYF. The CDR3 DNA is TGTGCCAGCAGCCGAAACAGGGGGCGAGGAGATACGCAGTATTTT.

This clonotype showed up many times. This chain's CDR3 is CASRPIRDSNQPQHF. In nucleotides, the CDR3 is TGTGCCAGCAGACCGATCCGGGACAGTAATCAGCCCCAGCATTTT. V is TRBV2 and J is TRBJ1-5; TRBD1 agrees at 7 bases. From germline, CDR1 is SNHLY and CDR2 FYNNEI. V lost 6 bases, J lost 4 bases, and 9 bases stayed unmatched. The length of the CDR3 is 15 residues.

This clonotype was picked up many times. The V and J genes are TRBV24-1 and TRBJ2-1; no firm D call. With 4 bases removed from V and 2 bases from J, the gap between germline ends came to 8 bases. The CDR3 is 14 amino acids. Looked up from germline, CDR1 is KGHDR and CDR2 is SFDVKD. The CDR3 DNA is TGTGCCACCAGTGAACCCGGAGCCTACAATGAGCAGTTCTTC. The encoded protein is CATSEPGAYNEQFF.

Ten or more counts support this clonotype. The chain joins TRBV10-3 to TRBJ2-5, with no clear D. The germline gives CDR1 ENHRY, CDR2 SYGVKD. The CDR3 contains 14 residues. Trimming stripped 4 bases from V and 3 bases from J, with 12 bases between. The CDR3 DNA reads TGTGCCATCAGTGCTTTGGCCCCTGAAGAGACCCAGTACTTC. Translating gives CAISALAPEETQYF.

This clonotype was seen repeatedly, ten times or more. CDR3 sequence reads: CASSKDRGWVNSPLHF. CDR3 nucleotides: TGCGCCAGCAGCAAAGACAGGGGTTGGGTCAATTCACCCCTCCACTTT. The chain joins TRBV5-1 to TRBJ1-6, with 8 bases aligning to TRBD1. J lost 7 bases, V lost 4 bases, and 10 bases had no gene match. Per germline, CDR1 SGHRS and CDR2 YFSETQ. The CDR3 is 16 residues long.

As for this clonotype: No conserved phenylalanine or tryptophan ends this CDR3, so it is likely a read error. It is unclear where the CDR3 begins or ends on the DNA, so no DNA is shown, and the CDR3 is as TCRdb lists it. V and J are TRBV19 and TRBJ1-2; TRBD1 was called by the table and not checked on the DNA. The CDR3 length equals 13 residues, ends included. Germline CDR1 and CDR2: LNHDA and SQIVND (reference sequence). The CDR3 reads CASSMGQGRVETL.

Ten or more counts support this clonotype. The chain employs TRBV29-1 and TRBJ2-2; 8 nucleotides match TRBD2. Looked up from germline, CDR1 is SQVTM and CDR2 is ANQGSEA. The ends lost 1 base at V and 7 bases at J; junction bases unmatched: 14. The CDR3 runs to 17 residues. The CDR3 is CSVEARIAGTAIGELFF. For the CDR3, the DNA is TGCAGCGTTGAAGCTAGGATAGCGGGGACGGCTATCGGGGAGCTGTTTTTT.

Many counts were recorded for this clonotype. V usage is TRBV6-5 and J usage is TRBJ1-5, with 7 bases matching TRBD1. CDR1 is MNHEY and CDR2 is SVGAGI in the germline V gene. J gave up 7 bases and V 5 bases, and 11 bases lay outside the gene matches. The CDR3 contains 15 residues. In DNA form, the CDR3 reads TGTGCCAGCAGTCCGAGACAGGGTATGGGGCAGCCCCAGCATTTT. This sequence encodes CASSPRQGMGQPQHF.

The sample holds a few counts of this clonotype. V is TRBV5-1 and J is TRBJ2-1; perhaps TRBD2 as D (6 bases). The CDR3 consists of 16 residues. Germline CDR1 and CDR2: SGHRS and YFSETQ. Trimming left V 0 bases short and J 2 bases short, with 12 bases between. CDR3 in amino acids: CASSLVAGSAYNEQFF. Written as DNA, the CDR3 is TGCGCCAGCAGCTTGGTGGCGGGGTCGGCCTACAATGAGCAGTTCTTC.

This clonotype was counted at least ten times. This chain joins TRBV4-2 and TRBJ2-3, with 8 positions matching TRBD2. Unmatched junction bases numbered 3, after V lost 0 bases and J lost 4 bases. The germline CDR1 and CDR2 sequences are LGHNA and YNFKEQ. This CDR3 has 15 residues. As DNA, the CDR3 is TGTGCCAGCAGCCAAGAGGGGGGACTAGCAGATACGCAGTATTTT. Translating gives CASSQEGGLADTQYF.

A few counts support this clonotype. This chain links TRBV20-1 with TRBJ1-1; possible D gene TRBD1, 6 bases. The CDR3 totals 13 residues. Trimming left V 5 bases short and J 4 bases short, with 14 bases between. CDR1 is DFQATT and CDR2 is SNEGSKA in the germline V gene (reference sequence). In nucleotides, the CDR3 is TGCAGTGCTCGTTCAGGGGCCGGCACTGAAGCTTTCTTT. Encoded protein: CSARSGAGTEAFF.

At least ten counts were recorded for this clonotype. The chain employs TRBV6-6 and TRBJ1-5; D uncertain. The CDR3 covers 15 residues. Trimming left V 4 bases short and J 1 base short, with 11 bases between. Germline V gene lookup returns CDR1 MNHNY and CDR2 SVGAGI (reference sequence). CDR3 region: CASSWAGASNQPQHF. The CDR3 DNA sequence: TGTGCCAGCAGTTGGGCAGGAGCAAGCAATCAGCCCCAGCATTTT.

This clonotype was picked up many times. DNA for the CDR3: TGTGCCACCGCCTCGATGGGCACAGATACGCAGTATTTT. Residues: CATASMGTDTQYF. V is TRBV24-1 and J is TRBJ2-3, with D hard to call. The CDR3 spans 13 residues. Germline values: CDR1 KGHDR, CDR2 SFDVKD. V dropped 9 bases and J dropped 1 base, with 10 bases sitting between them.

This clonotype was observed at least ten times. This chain's CDR3 is CSARTNLLHTDTQYF. The CDR3 nucleotides read TGCAGTGCGAGGACCAATCTCCTCCACACAGATACGCAGTATTTT. V usage is TRBV20-1 and J usage is TRBJ2-3; no clear D. CDR3 length: 15 amino acids. Trimming removed 6 bases from V and 2 bases from J, with 18 bases in between. CDR1 is DFQATT, CDR2 SNEGSKA, per germline (reference sequence).

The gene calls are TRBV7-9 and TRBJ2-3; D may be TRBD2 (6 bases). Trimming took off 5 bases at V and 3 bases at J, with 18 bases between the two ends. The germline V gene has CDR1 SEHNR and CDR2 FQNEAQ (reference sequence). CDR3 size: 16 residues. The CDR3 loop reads CASSRSGGGVTDTQYF. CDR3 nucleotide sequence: TGTGCCAGCAGCCGTAGCGGTGGCGGGGTGACAGATACGCAGTATTTT.

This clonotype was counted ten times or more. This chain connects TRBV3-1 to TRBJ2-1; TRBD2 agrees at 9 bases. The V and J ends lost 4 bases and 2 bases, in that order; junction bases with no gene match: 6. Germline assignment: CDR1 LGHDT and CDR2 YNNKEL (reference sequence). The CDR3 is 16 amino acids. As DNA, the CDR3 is TGTGCCAGCAGCCTTATAGCGGGAGCAACCTACAATGAGCAGTTCTTC. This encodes CASSLIAGATYNEQFF.

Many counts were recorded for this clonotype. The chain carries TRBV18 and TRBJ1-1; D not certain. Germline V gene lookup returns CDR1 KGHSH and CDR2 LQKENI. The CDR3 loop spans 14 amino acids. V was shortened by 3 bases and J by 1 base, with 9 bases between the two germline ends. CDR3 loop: CASSPETGNTEAFF. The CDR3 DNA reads TGTGCCAGCTCACCTGAGACGGGGAACACTGAAGCTTTCTTT.

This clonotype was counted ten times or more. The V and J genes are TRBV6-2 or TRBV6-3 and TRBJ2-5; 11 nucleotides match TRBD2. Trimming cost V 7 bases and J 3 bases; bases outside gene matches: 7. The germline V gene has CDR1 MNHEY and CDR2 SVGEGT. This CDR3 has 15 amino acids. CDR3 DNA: TGTGCCAGCAAGCGCGGGACTAGCGGAGAAGAGACCCAGTACTTC. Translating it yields CASKRGTSGEETQYF.

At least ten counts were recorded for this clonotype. The CDR3 reads CSARGGAGYSGANVLTF. CDR3 nucleotides: TGCAGTGCTAGAGGAGGAGCGGGCTACTCTGGGGCCAACGTCCTGACTTTC. The chain joins TRBV20-1 to TRBJ2-6, with D maybe TRBD2 (6 bases). Trimming stripped 1 base from V and 0 bases from J, with 13 bases between. This CDR3 region has 17 residues. Per germline, CDR1 DFQATT and CDR2 SNEGSKA (reference sequence).

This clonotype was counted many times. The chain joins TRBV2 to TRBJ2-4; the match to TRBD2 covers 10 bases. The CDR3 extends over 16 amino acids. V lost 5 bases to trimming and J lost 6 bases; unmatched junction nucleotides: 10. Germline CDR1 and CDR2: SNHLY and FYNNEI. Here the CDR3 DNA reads TGTGCCAGCAGTAGCGGGGGGGCCATGAGTGGAAACATTCAGTACTTC. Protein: CASSSGGAMSGNIQYF.

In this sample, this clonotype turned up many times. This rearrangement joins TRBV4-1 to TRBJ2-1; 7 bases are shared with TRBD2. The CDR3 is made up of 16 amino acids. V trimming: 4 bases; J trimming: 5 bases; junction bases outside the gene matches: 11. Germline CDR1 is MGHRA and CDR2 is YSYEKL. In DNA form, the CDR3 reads TGCGCCAGCAGCCCCCGGGCGGGACTACTCAACAATGAGCAGTTCTTC. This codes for CASSPRAGLLNNEQFF.

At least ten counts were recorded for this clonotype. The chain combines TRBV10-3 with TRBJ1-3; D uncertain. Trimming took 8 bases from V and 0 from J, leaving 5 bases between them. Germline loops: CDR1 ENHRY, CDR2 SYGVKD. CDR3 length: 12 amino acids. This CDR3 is CAIGISGNTIYF. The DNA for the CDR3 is TGTGCCATCGGGATCTCTGGAAACACCATATATTTT.